The rows below give T cell receptor beta chains drawn from one sample of a study of response to subunit inactivated influenza vaccine. TCRdb passed the RT-PCR reads through MiXCR, listing each CDR3 protein once. The table shows around 480,000 distinct CDR3 sequences, with over 9.5% occurring only once. This sample comprised PBMCs from blood, obtained about 40 days after vaccination. These receptors originate from a man aged 50-59 years who received an inactivated influenza vaccine. Each CDR3 is given with its conserved first and last residue. Each record gives: D gene, V gene, clone size, J gene, CDR3 DNA, CDR3 protein. A D gene is named only where the DNA matches it firmly. Clone size appears in some rows only: once, few, many, or a class for an expanded clone.

d_call: -
v_call: TRBV9
clone_size: few
j_call: TRBJ2-7
cdr3_nt: TGTGCCAGCAGCGTAGAAGGGGGGGAAACCTACGAGCAGTACTTC
cdr3_aa: CASSVEGGETYEQYF

d_call: -
v_call: TRBV20-1
clone_size: few
j_call: TRBJ2-2
cdr3_nt: TGCAGTGCTAAAAGAGTGGTGACAGAGTTCACCGGGGAGCTGTTTTTT
cdr3_aa: CSAKRVVTEFTGELFF

d_call: -
v_call: TRBV7-9
clone_size: few
j_call: TRBJ2-7
cdr3_nt: TGTGCCAGCAGCTTAGCGTGGGGCTTGGGGGTCTCCTACGAGCAGTACTTC
cdr3_aa: CASSLAWGLGVSYEQYF

d_call: -
v_call: TRBV10-3
clone_size: many
j_call: TRBJ2-4
cdr3_nt: TGTGCCATCAGTAGCGTGACAGGAGCCAAAAACATTCAGTACTTC
cdr3_aa: CAISSVTGAKNIQYF

d_call: -
v_call: TRBV12-3/TRBV12-4
clone_size: many
j_call: TRBJ2-5
cdr3_nt: TGTGCCAGCAGTTTCACCCGGGAGACCCAGTACTTC
cdr3_aa: CASSFTRETQYF

d_call: -
v_call: TRBV20-1
clone_size: few
j_call: TRBJ2-1
cdr3_nt: TGCAGTGCTAGGTACCACAGTGAGCAGTTCTTC
cdr3_aa: CSARYHSEQFF

d_call: TRBD2
v_call: TRBV2
clone_size: few
j_call: TRBJ2-1
cdr3_nt: TGTGCCAGCAGTGTACGGCGGGAGGTGTTTGAGCAGTTCTTC
cdr3_aa: CASSVRREVFEQFF

d_call: -
v_call: TRBV28
clone_size: few
j_call: TRBJ1-1
cdr3_nt: TGTGCCAGCAGTTTATTTCAGGGTCTGAACACTGAAGCTTTCTTT
cdr3_aa: CASSLFQGLNTEAFF

d_call: -
v_call: TRBV4-3
clone_size: few
j_call: TRBJ1-4
cdr3_nt: TGCGCCAGCAGCCAGGAGGTACAGGCTAATGAAAAACTGTTTTTT
cdr3_aa: CASSQEVQANEKLFF

d_call: TRBD1
v_call: TRBV20-1
clone_size: -
j_call: TRBJ2-2
cdr3_nt: TGCAGTGCTAGCGAGTACAGGGGGGCGGGGGAGCTGTTTTTT
cdr3_aa: CSASEYRGAGELFF

d_call: TRBD2
v_call: TRBV15
clone_size: few
j_call: TRBJ2-7
cdr3_nt: TGTGCCACCAGCAGTCACATCGCGGGAGGGCAAGAGCAGTACTTC
cdr3_aa: CATSSHIAGGQEQYF

d_call: -
v_call: TRBV24-1
clone_size: few
j_call: TRBJ2-3
cdr3_nt: TGTGCCACCGGGAGCACAGATACGCAGTATTTT
cdr3_aa: CATGSTDTQYF

d_call: -
v_call: TRBV4-2
clone_size: -
j_call: TRBJ1-2
cdr3_nt: TGTGCCAGCAGCCAAGAAGCACGATTGGTTCCCTATGGCTACACCTTC
cdr3_aa: CASSQEARLVPYGYTF

d_call: -
v_call: TRBV20-1
clone_size: many
j_call: TRBJ1-1
cdr3_nt: TGCAGCGCCCGGGGGGGAACTGAAGCTTTCTTT
cdr3_aa: CSARGGTEAFF

d_call: TRBD2
v_call: TRBV11-1
clone_size: -
j_call: TRBJ2-7
cdr3_nt: TGTGCCAGCAGCTTAGCGTTTGCTGGGATCGGACTAGCATCCTACGAGCAGTACTTC
cdr3_aa: CASSLAFAGIGLASYEQYF

d_call: TRBD1
v_call: TRBV7-9
clone_size: few
j_call: TRBJ2-7
cdr3_nt: TGTGCCAGCAGCATCGCCGGGACAGGGACCTACGAGCAGTACTTC
cdr3_aa: CASSIAGTGTYEQYF

d_call: -
v_call: TRBV5-5
clone_size: few
j_call: TRBJ1-1
cdr3_nt: TGTGCCAGCAGCCCGATCTCGACGGACCCATCGGCTTTCTTT
cdr3_aa: CASSPISTDPSAFF

d_call: -
v_call: TRBV20-1
clone_size: many
j_call: TRBJ1-5
cdr3_nt: TGCAGTGCGGGCAGGGAGGATCAGCCCCAGCATTTT
cdr3_aa: CSAGREDQPQHF

d_call: TRBD1
v_call: TRBV28
clone_size: few
j_call: TRBJ2-1
cdr3_nt: TGTGCCAGCAGCATAGACAGGGGAATCAGGAATGAGCAGTTCTTC
cdr3_aa: CASSIDRGIRNEQFF

d_call: TRBD1
v_call: TRBV3-1
clone_size: -
j_call: TRBJ2-7
cdr3_nt: TGTGCCAGCAGCCATGCCCCCGGGACAGGGGCCGACGAGCAGTACTTC
cdr3_aa: CASSHAPGTGADEQYF

d_call: TRBD1
v_call: TRBV4-2
clone_size: -
j_call: TRBJ2-5
cdr3_nt: TGTGCCAGCAGCCAAAGTCCACAGGGGGCTGGAGAGACCCAGTACTTC
cdr3_aa: CASSQSPQGAGETQYF

d_call: -
v_call: TRBV20-1
clone_size: -
j_call: TRBJ2-1
cdr3_nt: TGCAGTGCTAAACCGGCAGTAAGGGCTTCCTACAATGAGCAGTTCTTC
cdr3_aa: CSAKPAVRASYNEQFF

d_call: TRBD1
v_call: TRBV12-3/TRBV12-4
clone_size: many
j_call: TRBJ1-2
cdr3_nt: TGTGCCAGCAGTTTCGCCCTGACAGGGAACTATGGCTACACCTTC
cdr3_aa: CASSFALTGNYGYTF

d_call: -
v_call: TRBV10-3
clone_size: few
j_call: TRBJ2-7
cdr3_nt: TGTGCCATCAGTGAGTCTAGCGACCACGAGCAGTACTTC
cdr3_aa: CAISESSDHEQYF

d_call: -
v_call: TRBV11-1
clone_size: -
j_call: TRBJ2-1
cdr3_nt: TGTGCCAGCAGCTTTTCAGTTAGCCAGCAGTTCTTC
cdr3_aa: CASSFSVSQQFF

d_call: -
v_call: TRBV5-1
clone_size: few
j_call: TRBJ2-3
cdr3_nt: TGCGCCAGCAACGAAGGGAGTGTGGCAGATACGCAGTATTTT
cdr3_aa: CASNEGSVADTQYF

d_call: -
v_call: TRBV10-3
clone_size: many
j_call: TRBJ2-7
cdr3_nt: TGTGCCATCAGTGAGTCAGGGACTGGTGGGACTGGCGAGCAGTACTTC
cdr3_aa: CAISESGTGGTGEQYF

d_call: -
v_call: TRBV19
clone_size: -
j_call: TRBJ2-3
cdr3_nt: TGTGCCAGTAGTATACACCGGGACACAGACACAGATACGCAGTATTTT
cdr3_aa: CASSIHRDTDTDTQYF

d_call: TRBD2
v_call: TRBV4-3
clone_size: few
j_call: TRBJ2-1
cdr3_nt: TGCGCCAGCAGCCAGGTAGCGGGAGGGCCGAGCAATGAGCAGTTCTTC
cdr3_aa: CASSQVAGGPSNEQFF

d_call: -
v_call: TRBV20-1
clone_size: -
j_call: TRBJ1-5
cdr3_nt: TGCAGTGCTGCCGTTCGGGGGGCTAATATAAGAAGCAATCAGCCCCAGCATTTT
cdr3_aa: CSAAVRGANIRSNQPQHF